These 21 T cell receptor beta chains came from one sample sequenced in a study of shared clonotypes between healthy human individuals. Naive-designated CD8 cells lacked CD45RO, were positively enriched for CCR7, and omitted terminally differentiated effector memory CD45RA+ cells. Profiled with immunoSEQ multiplex PCR; TCRdb holds only in-frame clones, not every one. The table includes 1.5 million to 2.5 million clones, roughly 95% detected once. The sequenced material came from naive CD8+ T cells sorted from blood. These receptors all come from a man aged 18-30 years in good health.

This chain uses TRBV7-2 with TRBJ1-1; D gene unclear. Trimming took off 3 bases at V and 3 bases at J, with 17 bases between the two ends. The CDR3 covers 16 residues. Germline V gene sequence: CDR1 SGHTA, CDR2 FQGNSA. The CDR3 sequence: CASSFGRGVRDTEAFF. CDR3 in DNA: TGTGCCAGCAGCTTTGGACGGGGAGTTAGGGACACTGAAGCTTTCTTT.

This rearrangement joins TRBV14 to TRBJ2-5, with 8 bases aligning to TRBD1. The CDR3 length is 16 residues. Germline values: CDR1 SGHDN, CDR2 FVKESK. Trimming took 3 bases from V and 5 from J; bases not matched to a gene: 11. This CDR3 is CASSHPPTGGMETQYF. The CDR3 DNA sequence: TGTGCCAGCAGCCACCCCCCCACAGGGGGTATGGAGACCCAGTACTTC.

This chain joins TRBV6-5 and TRBJ2-7; no clear D. This CDR3 is 12 amino acids long. Germline loops: CDR1 MNHEY, CDR2 SVGAGI. Trimming took 5 bases from V and 7 from J, leaving 12 bases between them. CDR3 nucleotides: TGTGCCAGCAGTCCCCTCGGGCGTGAGCAGTACTTC. This codes for CASSPLGREQYF.

As to this clone: The sample holds other DNA sequences that translate to the same CDR3. The chain is built from TRBV2 and TRBJ2-1; TRBD1 matches 11 bases. V was clipped by 6 bases and J by 6 bases; unmatched bases: 1. Germline CDR1 is SNHLY and CDR2 is FYNNEI. The CDR3 sequence is 13 residues long. The CDR3 DNA follows: TGTGCCAGCAGCGGGACAGGGGGCAATGAGCAGTTCTTC. It codes for CASSGTGGNEQFF.

This clone appeared a single time. The rearrangement links TRBV30 to TRBJ2-1; D may be TRBD1 (7 bases). Germline CDR1 GTSNPN, CDR2 SVGIG (reference sequence). This CDR3 has 13 residues. V gave up 0 bases and J gave up 7 bases, with 10 bases separating them. CDR3 sequence: CAWSVEGANEQFF. The CDR3 bases are TGTGCCTGGAGTGTGGAGGGGGCAAATGAGCAGTTCTTC.

Comment on this clone: Mismatch with germline at one junction end may stem from a read error. The chain uses TRBV7-7 and TRBJ2-1, with D unresolved. The CDR3 is 15 residues long. Per the germline V gene, CDR1 is SSHAT and CDR2 is FNYEAQ (reference sequence). The CDR3, as DNA: TGTGCTAGCAGCAAACCTATTATCCTCTACAATGAGCAGTTCTTC. Amino acids: CASSKPIILYNEQFF.

In its sample, this clone was seen once. Other nucleotide sequences in the sample specify the same CDR3. The genes are TRBV5-1 and TRBJ1-1, with D unclear. The V and J ends lost 0 bases and 1 base respectively, with 7 bases between them. The CDR3 extends over 14 amino acids. Germline assignment: CDR1 SGHRS and CDR2 YFSETQ. The CDR3 region has the DNA TGCGCCAGCAGCTTGGAGGTGGGGAACACTGAAGCTTTCTTT. Protein: CASSLEVGNTEAFF.

The CDR3 here is CASSSRTGIYEQYF. CDR3 in DNA: TGCGCCAGCAGCTCCCGGACAGGGATATACGAGCAGTACTTC. The chain couples TRBV4-1 to TRBJ2-7, with 8 bases identical to TRBD1. Trimming cost V 5 bases and J 4 bases; bases outside gene matches: 7. CDR3 length equals 14 residues. Germline V gene sequence: CDR1 MGHRA, CDR2 YSYEKL.

The chain carries TRBV9 and TRBJ2-7; D may be TRBD2 (6 bases). Germline V gene data show CDR1 as SGDLS and CDR2 as YYNGEE. The CDR3 consists of 14 residues. Deletions cut 2 bases from V and 4 bases from J, with 13 bases between. CDR3 in amino acids: CASSVTGSGYEQYF. The CDR3 nucleotides read TGTGCCAGCAGCGTTACCGGGAGTGGGTACGAGCAGTACTTC.

The chain combines TRBV5-5 with TRBJ2-6; no reliable D call. The CDR3 loop spans 15 amino acids. Germline V gene lookup returns CDR1 SGHKS and CDR2 YYEKEE (reference sequence). Trimming took 1 base from V and 5 from J, leaving 10 bases between them. CDR3 residues: CASSLLPHWANVLTF. The CDR3 nucleotides read TGTGCCAGCAGCTTGTTACCGCACTGGGCCAACGTCCTGACTTTC.

The chain links TRBV11-2 to TRBJ2-3; tentative D call: TRBD1 (6 bases). The CDR3 extends over 17 amino acids. Germline lookup yields CDR1 SGHAT and CDR2 FQNNGV. Trimming stripped 5 bases from V and 6 bases from J, with 24 bases between. CDR3 coding DNA: TGTGCCAGCAGCCCAGGGGTGGGGACCAGCTTTTGGGATACGCAGTATTTT. It is translated as CASSPGVGTSFWDTQYF.

The V gene is TRBV5-4, the J gene TRBJ1-2; 11 nucleotides agree with TRBD1. Germline V gene data show CDR1 as SGHNT and CDR2 as YYREEE (reference sequence). Unmatched junction bases numbered 3, after V lost 1 base and J lost 4 bases. The CDR3 is 15 amino acids. The CDR3 spells CASSLRTGGFYGYTF. The CDR3 nucleotides read TGTGCCAGCAGCTTGCGGACAGGGGGCTTCTATGGCTACACCTTC.

This chain joins TRBV23-1 and TRBJ1-4, with 8 bases that match TRBD1. TRBV23-1 is labeled an ORF, and its function is uncertain. CDR3 size: 14 residues. V dropped 3 bases and J dropped 5; count of bases not matched to a gene: 2. The CDR3 DNA sequence: TGCGCCAGCAGTCAGGACAGGGAAAATGAAAAACTGTTTTTT. Translating it yields CASSQDRENEKLFF.

The genes are TRBV11-1 and TRBJ2-7, with 15 bases aligning to TRBD2. The J segment lost 4 bases and the V segment lost 5 bases, leaving 3 bases of the junction unmatched. From germline, CDR1 is SGHAT and CDR2 FQDESV (reference sequence). CDR3 length: 15 amino acids. The CDR3 DNA follows: TGTGCCAGCAGCGGGACTAGCGGGGGGCCTTACGAGCAGTACTTC. Encoded protein: CASSGTSGGPYEQYF.

The genes are TRBV19 and TRBJ2-1, with 7 bases matching TRBD2. V lost 4 bases to trimming and J lost 4 bases; unmatched junction nucleotides: 13. The germline gives CDR1 LNHDA, CDR2 SQIVND (reference sequence). This CDR3 is 17 amino acids long. The CDR3 reads CASSTLLAGVTYNEQFF. The CDR3 DNA reads TGTGCCAGTAGTACCCTCCTCGCGGGAGTAACGTACAATGAGCAGTTCTTC.

This rearrangement joins TRBV7-6 to TRBJ2-7, with D perhaps matching TRBD1 (6 bases). CDR3 size: 13 residues. V gave up 2 bases and J gave up 2 bases, with 7 bases separating them. The germline V gene encodes CDR1 SGHVS and CDR2 FNYEAQ. CDR3 region: CASSLKGAYEQYF. The CDR3 DNA reads TGTGCCAGCAGCTTAAAGGGGGCCTACGAGCAGTACTTC. Full variable domain (outside the CDR3, taken from reference TRBV7-6 and TRBJ2-7): GAGVSQSPRYKVTKRGQDVALRCDPISGHVSLYWYRQALGQGPEFLTYFNYEAQQDKSGLPNDRFSAERPEGSISTLTIQRTEQRDSAMYRCASSLKGAYEQYFGPGTRLTVT.

The genes are TRBV9 and TRBJ1-2; no clear D gene. This CDR3 is built from 14 residues. Trimming pared 6 bases from V and 1 base from J, leaving 13 bases between. CDR1 and CDR2 (germline): SGDLS, YYNGEE. CDR3 amino acids: CASNMGIINYGYTF. The CDR3 DNA reads as TGTGCCAGCAATATGGGAATCATTAACTATGGCTACACCTTC.

The rearrangement links TRBV5-1 to TRBJ1-1, with D hard to call. V was trimmed by 3 bases and J by 1 base, leaving 7 bases between them. This CDR3 spans 13 amino acids. Per the germline V gene, CDR1 is SGHRS and CDR2 is YFSETQ. The CDR3 is CASSYRKNTEAFF. For the CDR3, the DNA is TGCGCCAGCAGCTACCGAAAGAACACTGAAGCTTTCTTT.

The chain carries TRBV18 and TRBJ1-3, with D possibly matching TRBD1 (6 bases). With 8 bases removed from V and 0 bases from J, the gap between germline ends came to 11 bases. The length of the CDR3 is 14 residues. Germline V gene data show CDR1 as KGHSH and CDR2 as LQKENI. This CDR3 reads CASGDMYSGNTIYF. Here the CDR3 DNA reads TGTGCCAGCGGGGACATGTACTCTGGAAACACCATATATTTT.

The V gene is TRBV7-9, the J gene TRBJ2-7; D perhaps matches TRBD2 (5 bases). The V end was cut by 5 bases, the J end by 6 bases, with 14 bases between. The CDR3 totals 13 residues. Per germline, CDR1 SEHNR and CDR2 FQNEAQ (reference sequence). Here the CDR3 reads CASSHVTSAEQYF. The CDR3 nucleotides read TGTGCCAGCAGCCATGTCACTAGTGCCGAGCAGTACTTC.

The chain joins TRBV27 to TRBJ1-1; 9 bases map to TRBD1. Germline V gives CDR1 MNHEY, CDR2 SMNVEV (reference sequence). The CDR3 totals 14 residues. Unmatched junction bases numbered 5, after V lost 8 bases and J lost 1 base. The CDR3 protein is CASYPTGGNTEAFF. The CDR3 DNA reads TGTGCCAGCTATCCGACAGGGGGGAACACTGAAGCTTTCTTT.